This T cell receptor (beta chain) was documented in a study of control samples from healthy donors and cancer patients. The assay was immunoSEQ multiplex PCR, and TCRdb's table has in-frame clones only and misses some. The sample has some 74,000 clones; about 95% are singletons. The J segment lost 4 bases and the V segment lost 0 bases, leaving 6 bases of the junction unmatched. The CDR3 is 16 residues long. The germline V gene encodes CDR1 SGDLS and CDR2 YYNGEE. This sequence originates from a woman aged 30 to 39 in good health. Sequenced: blood. The J gene is TRBJ2-3, the V gene TRBV9; 9 bases agree with TRBD2. CDR3 protein: CASSVGIAGVADTQYF. In DNA, the CDR3 is TGTGCCAGCAGCGTAGGAATAGCGGGGGTGGCAGATACGCAGTATTTT.